Shown below are 2 T cell receptor beta chains from a single sample sequenced in a study of cytomegalovirus exposure and HLA in healthy donors. PCR involved 60 Vbeta and 13 Jbeta primers. Here immunoSEQ multiplex PCR was the method, and the copy in TCRdb shows in-frame clones only, minus some. The ten most abundant clones cover around 1.9% of a sample with around 150,000 clones. What was sequenced was PBMCs. The receptors here all came from a young man in good health and CMV-seronegative.

The gene calls are TRBV11-2 and TRBJ2-7, with 8 positions matching TRBD1. The ends lost 3 bases at V and 5 bases at J; junction bases unmatched: 9. The germline V gene encodes CDR1 SGHAT and CDR2 FQNNGV. The CDR3 has 15 amino acids. CDR3 loop: CASSLSGTGLNEQYF. Written as DNA, the CDR3 is TGTGCCAGCAGCTTGTCCGGGACAGGTCTGAACGAGCAGTACTTC.

The chain links TRBV7-8 to TRBJ2-6, with D possibly being TRBD2 (6 bases). The CDR3 totals 15 residues. The germline gives CDR1 SGHVS, CDR2 FQNEAQ. Trimming removed 5 bases from V and 4 bases from J, with 12 bases in between. The CDR3 nucleotides read TGTGCCAGCAGCCATGGGGCGGGAGGGGCCAACGTCCTGACTTTC. This translates into CASSHGAGGANVLTF.